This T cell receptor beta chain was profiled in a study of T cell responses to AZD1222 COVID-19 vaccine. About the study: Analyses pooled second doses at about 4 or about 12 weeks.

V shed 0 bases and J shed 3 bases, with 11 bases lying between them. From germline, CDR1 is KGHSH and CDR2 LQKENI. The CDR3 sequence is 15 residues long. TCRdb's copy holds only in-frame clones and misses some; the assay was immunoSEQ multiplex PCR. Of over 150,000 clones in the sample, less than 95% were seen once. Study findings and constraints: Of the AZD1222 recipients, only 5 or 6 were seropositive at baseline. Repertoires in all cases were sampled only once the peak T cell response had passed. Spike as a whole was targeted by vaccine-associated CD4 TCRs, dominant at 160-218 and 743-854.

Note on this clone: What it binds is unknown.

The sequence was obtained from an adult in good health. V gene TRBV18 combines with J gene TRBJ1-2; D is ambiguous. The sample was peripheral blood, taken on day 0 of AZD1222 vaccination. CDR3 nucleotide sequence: TGTGCCAGCTCACCACCGGTACAGAGACACTATGGCTACACCTTC. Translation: CASSPPVQRHYGYTF.